This T cell receptor (beta chain) was sequenced during a study of T-cell reconstitution after alpha-beta-depleted transplantation in children. Regarding the study as a whole: High day-60 TCRbeta diversity in some patients came from surviving recipient T cells and thymic progenitors. The main origin of T-cell counts and diversity one year after transplant was newly produced T cells.

In regard to this clonotype: The target antigen is unknown.

Unique molecular identifiers were used to barcode this TCRbeta library. TCRdb processed the PCR reads anew with MiXCR; each CDR3 protein has one entry. The profile shows more than 200,000 distinct CDR3 sequences, 17% of them singletons. The V gene lost 1 base and the J gene lost 4 bases, with 13 bases spanning the gap. CDR3 size: 15 residues. The sample was PBMCs, mostly from graft donor cells, taken 360 days after TCRalphabeta/CD19-depleted stem cell transplant. The receptor's source is a male patient between 2 and 10 years old who had a stem cell transplant for acute lymphoblastic leukemia, so the T cells may come from the graft donor. The chain employs TRBV12-3 or TRBV12-4 and TRBJ2-5; perhaps TRBD1 as D (6 bases). CDR3 coding DNA: TGTGCCAGCAGTTTAGACCCCGGACAGTCAGAGACCCAGTACTTC. This sequence encodes CASSLDPGQSETQYF.